The 28 T cell receptor beta chains in this list originate from one sample, sequenced in a study of blood T cell repertoires in COVID-19. Method: immunoSEQ multiplex PCR; TCRdb's copy keeps in-frame clones and lacks some. Of roughly 70,000 clones in the sample, around 82% were seen once. Sequencing used peripheral blood. These receptor sequences come from a woman aged 60 to 75 with acute or convalescent COVID-19.

This sequence joins TRBV7-3 and TRBJ2-7, with TRBD2 identical over 7 bases. From germline, CDR1 is SGHTA and CDR2 FQGTGA. V trimming: 1 base; J trimming: 2 bases; junction bases outside the gene matches: 5. CDR3 size: 15 residues. This chain's CDR3 is CASSLKPSGPYEQYF. DNA of the CDR3: TGTGCCAGCAGCTTAAAGCCTAGCGGACCCTACGAGCAGTACTTC.

The chain uses TRBV5-4 and TRBJ2-6; tentative D call: TRBD1 (5 bases). Trimming stripped 4 bases from V and 1 base from J, with 21 bases between. Germline lookup yields CDR1 SGHNT and CDR2 YYREEE (reference sequence). This CDR3 contains 19 residues. The CDR3 protein is CASSPRGQGNRSGANVLTF. The CDR3 region has the DNA TGTGCCAGCAGCCCGAGAGGCCAGGGCAACAGGTCTGGGGCCAACGTCCTGACTTTC.

This sequence joins TRBV27 and TRBJ1-6; possibly TRBD1 for D (6 bases). This CDR3 has 17 residues. The germline V gene encodes CDR1 MNHEY and CDR2 SMNVEV (reference sequence). The ends were cut back, 5 bases at V and 0 bases at J, with 14 bases in the middle. DNA for the CDR3: TGTGCCAGCAGTCCCCTAACAGGGAGCTCCTATAATTCACCCCTCCACTTT. Residues: CASSPLTGSSYNSPLHF.

This chain joins TRBV2 and TRBJ2-6; D remains ambiguous. CDR1 and CDR2 from the germline V gene are SNHLY and FYNNEI. V was trimmed by 7 bases and J by 0 bases, leaving 7 bases between them. The CDR3 has 14 residues. CDR3 sequence reads: CASTVSSGANVLTF. The CDR3 DNA is TGTGCCAGCACCGTTTCCTCTGGGGCCAACGTCCTGACTTTC.

The count of this clone is one. The V call is TRBV5-5, the J call TRBJ1-1; no definite D call. CDR3 length: 18 amino acids. Trimming shortened V by 3 bases and J by 2 bases, and 23 bases separated the two germline ends. The V gene's germline CDR1 is SGHKS and CDR2 YYEKEE (reference sequence). The CDR3 nucleotides are TGTGCCAGCAGCTCCGATCGAAATATAGTTAGCGGCAACACTGAAGCTTTCTTT. Encoded protein: CASSSDRNIVSGNTEAFF.

The V and J genes are TRBV29-1 and TRBJ2-7; the match to TRBD1 covers 8 bases. Germline CDR1 reads SQVTM; CDR2 reads ANQGSEA. Trimming took 7 bases from V and 7 from J; bases not matched to a gene: 18. The CDR3 consists of 15 residues. CDR3 nucleotide sequence: TGCAGCGCTTGGGAAGGGACAGGCCCGACCAGGGAGCAGTACTTC. Protein sequence: CSAWEGTGPTREQYF.

J is TRBJ2-7 and V is TRBV18, with 8 bases aligning to TRBD1. The CDR3 length is 14 residues. The germline V gene encodes CDR1 KGHSH and CDR2 LQKENI. J lost 7 bases, V lost 4 bases, and 9 bases had no gene match. The CDR3, as DNA: TGTGCCAGCTCACAAGGGACAGGAATATGGGAGCAGTACTTC. Protein sequence: CASSQGTGIWEQYF.

This chain joins TRBV7-9 and TRBJ1-2; D not certain. The CDR3 is 13 residues long. From germline, CDR1 is SEHNR and CDR2 FQNEAQ (reference sequence). V was clipped by 5 bases and J by 5 bases, with 12 bases between them. DNA of the CDR3: TGTGCCAGCAGCCTCATGGGCTTATATGGCTACACCTTC. As protein: CASSLMGLYGYTF.

The chain uses TRBV5-6 and TRBJ2-3; 8 nucleotides line up with TRBD1. CDR3 length: 15 residues. The V gene end was trimmed by 7 bases and the J gene end by 5 bases; junction bases not matched to a gene: 12. Germline CDR1 SGHDT, CDR2 YYEEEE. The CDR3 sequence is CASGYVRGRGDTQYF. Written as DNA, the CDR3 is TGTGCCAGCGGTTACGTCAGGGGGCGCGGAGATACGCAGTATTTT.

The chain links TRBV24-1 to TRBJ1-2, with TRBD1 matching 7 bases. The V gene's germline CDR1 is KGHDR and CDR2 SFDVKD. With V trimmed by 4 bases and J by 6 bases, 4 bases remained unmatched. This CDR3 spans 13 amino acids. The CDR3 region has the DNA TGTGCCACCAGTGACGACAGGGTCAATGGCTACACCTTC. Protein product: CATSDDRVNGYTF.

This clone appeared a few times. The chain employs TRBV3-1 (or the pseudogene TRBV3-2) and TRBJ2-1, with D possibly being TRBD2 (6 bases). V was shortened by 1 base and J by 13 bases, with 14 bases between the two germline ends. Germline V CDR1 and CDR2: LGHDT, YNNKEL (reference sequence). The CDR3 is 13 residues long. CDR3: CASSQARAGLQFF. The CDR3 DNA follows: TGTGCCAGCAGCCAAGCAAGGGCGGGGCTACAGTTCTTC.

The chain uses TRBV29-1 and TRBJ1-3; 7 nucleotides align to TRBD1. The V segment lost 6 bases and the J segment 4 bases; nucleotides outside the gene matches: 9. Germline CDR1 is SQVTM and CDR2 is ANQGSEA. This CDR3 has 14 residues. This CDR3 reads CSVATGTAGNTIYF. The DNA for the CDR3 is TGCAGCGTCGCAACCGGGACAGCAGGAAACACCATATATTTT.

V usage is TRBV7-6 and J usage is TRBJ2-3, with TRBD1 matching 9 bases. The CDR3 consists of 15 residues. From germline, CDR1 is SGHVS and CDR2 FNYEAQ. V lost 2 bases and J lost 6; bases outside the gene matches: 6. The CDR3 region has the DNA TGTGCCAGCAGCTTAACAACAGGGGGCTGGGATACGCAGTATTTT. Amino acid sequence: CASSLTTGGWDTQYF.

The rearrangement joins TRBV7-6 to TRBJ2-7; TRBD1 matches 8 bases. Germline values: CDR1 SGHVS, CDR2 FNYEAQ. The CDR3 length is 16 residues. V lost 1 base and J lost 1; bases outside the gene matches: 6. In DNA, the CDR3 is TGTGCCAGCAGCTTAGGGACAGGGACCAGGTCCTACGAGCAGTACTTC. Protein sequence: CASSLGTGTRSYEQYF. Together with reference TRBV7-6 and TRBJ2-7, the CDR3 gives the full variable domain: GAGVSQSPRYKVTKRGQDVALRCDPISGHVSLYWYRQALGQGPEFLTYFNYEAQQDKSGLPNDRFSAERPEGSISTLTIQRTEQRDSAMYRCASSLGTGTRSYEQYFGPGTRLTVT.

The chain joins TRBV9 to TRBJ1-2, with 10 bases identical to TRBD1. V trimming: 0 bases; J trimming: 7 bases; junction bases outside the gene matches: 6. The CDR3 runs to 15 residues. CDR1 is SGDLS, CDR2 YYNGEE, per germline. In DNA, the CDR3 is TGTGCCAGCAGCGTAGGGGACAGGGGCACAAGTGGCTACACCTTC. Translating gives CASSVGDRGTSGYTF.

The chain links TRBV9 to TRBJ2-1; D call uncertain. The CDR3 extends over 15 amino acids. The V end was cut by 4 bases, the J end by 0 bases, with 11 bases between. Germline CDR1 reads SGDLS; CDR2 reads YYNGEE. The CDR3 sequence: CASSSGRLSYNEQFF. Here the CDR3 DNA reads TGTGCCAGCAGCTCCGGTCGACTCTCCTACAATGAGCAGTTCTTC. Filled out from reference TRBV9 and TRBJ2-1, the complete variable domain reads DSGVTQTPKHLITATGQRVTLRCSPRSGDLSVYWYQQSLDQGLQFLIQYYNGEERAKGNILERFSAQQFPDLHSELNLSSLELGDSALYFCASSSGRLSYNEQFFGPGTRLTVL.

This chain joins TRBV10-2 and TRBJ2-3; 13 bases are a match to TRBD2. Germline values: CDR1 WSHSY, CDR2 SAAADI. V lost 5 bases, J lost 2 bases, and 7 bases stayed unmatched. The CDR3 is made up of 17 amino acids. In DNA, the CDR3 is TGCGCCAGCAGTTCGACTAGCGGGGGGATCCACACAGATACGCAGTATTTT. Its translation: CASSSTSGGIHTDTQYF.

The J gene is TRBJ2-7, the V gene TRBV11-1; D is unresolved. The CDR3 runs to 13 residues. CDR1 and CDR2 (germline): SGHAT, FQDESV (reference sequence). Trimming cost V 3 bases and J 6 bases, with 12 bases left between them. CDR3 coding DNA: TGTGCCAGCAGCTTTTCCGAGGTAATCGAGCAGTACTTC. It translates to CASSFSEVIEQYF.

V usage is TRBV2 and J usage is TRBJ1-2; TRBD1 matches 7 bases. The CDR3 has 14 amino acids. V lost 4 bases to trimming and J lost 5 bases; unmatched junction nucleotides: 7. Germline V lookup: CDR1 SNHLY, CDR2 FYNNEI. CDR3: CASSAQGGNYGYTF. The CDR3 bases are TGTGCCAGCAGTGCTCAGGGGGGTAATTATGGCTACACCTTC.

The rearrangement uses TRBV15 and TRBJ1-5; D is uncertain. CDR1 is LNHNV, CDR2 YYDKDF, per germline (reference sequence). The CDR3 runs 14 residues. The V gene lost 0 bases and the J gene lost 9 bases, with 12 bases spanning the gap. In DNA, the CDR3 is TGTGCCACCAGCAGAGATCTTGCCCCGGGGCCCCAGCATTTT. Encoded protein: CATSRDLAPGPQHF.

This chain uses TRBV9 with TRBJ2-4; the D gene is possibly TRBD2 (6 bases). Germline CDR1 is SGDLS and CDR2 is YYNGEE. This CDR3 is built from 15 residues. Trimming pared 0 bases from V and 7 bases from J, leaving 14 bases between. CDR3 sequence (DNA): TGTGCCAGCAGCGTAGACGGGGGAATCGGGAACATTCAGTACTTC. This encodes CASSVDGGIGNIQYF.

The DNA for the CDR3 is TGTGCCAGCAGTTTTCCGGGGGGGGAAGCTTTCTTT. It yields the protein CASSFPGGEAFF. This chain links TRBV27 with TRBJ1-1; D is possibly TRBD1 (5 bases). CDR3 length: 12 amino acids. The germline gives CDR1 MNHEY, CDR2 SMNVEV (reference sequence). The V end lost 3 bases, the J end lost 8 bases, and 10 bases lay between the germline ends.

The rearrangement uses TRBV4-1 and TRBJ2-1, with 9 positions matching TRBD2. Germline V CDR1 and CDR2: MGHRA, YSYEKL. The CDR3 is 16 amino acids. The junction had 8 bases not matched to a gene; V was cut back by 1 base and J by 7 bases. The CDR3 is CASSQASGTSFNEQFF. Here the CDR3 DNA reads TGCGCCAGCAGCCAAGCTTCGGGGACTAGCTTTAATGAGCAGTTCTTC.

With respect to this clone: A junction end diverges from the germline sequence, so it may reflect a read error. This chain links TRBV4-1 with TRBJ1-1; D is ambiguous. Germline assignment: CDR1 MGHRA and CDR2 YSYEKL. The CDR3 length is 14 residues. CDR3 DNA: TGCACCAGCAGCCAAGAAAGGAGGGATACTGAAGCTTTCTTT. Amino acid sequence: CTSSQERRDTEAFF.

The chain couples TRBV5-1 to TRBJ1-6; D is perhaps TRBD1 (6 bases). CDR3 size: 15 residues. V was shortened by 0 bases and J by 9 bases, with 13 bases between the two germline ends. The germline CDR1 and CDR2 sequences are SGHRS and YFSETQ. The CDR3 spells CASSLEAGVGSPLHF. CDR3 nucleotide sequence: TGCGCCAGCAGCTTGGAGGCAGGGGTAGGTTCACCCCTCCACTTT.

This chain links TRBV7-6 with TRBJ1-5; a possible D gene is TRBD1 (5 bases). Per germline, CDR1 SGHVS and CDR2 FNYEAQ. Trimming shortened V by 5 bases and J by 0 bases, and 17 bases separated the two germline ends. The CDR3 consists of 17 residues. Here the CDR3 DNA reads TGTGCCAGCAGCCCGGGCGGGGGGACTTATAGCAATCAGCCCCAGCATTTT. This encodes CASSPGGGTYSNQPQHF.

V gene TRBV9 combines with J gene TRBJ2-6; tentative D call: TRBD2 (5 bases). Trimming stripped 0 bases from V and 4 bases from J, with 14 bases between. Germline lookup yields CDR1 SGDLS and CDR2 YYNGEE. This CDR3 spans 17 amino acids. CDR3 amino acids: CASSVEVSGFGANVLTF. The CDR3 DNA reads as TGTGCCAGCAGCGTAGAGGTGTCGGGGTTCGGGGCCAACGTCCTGACTTTC.

This rearrangement joins TRBV5-6 to TRBJ2-3, with TRBD1 matching over 8 bases. V lost 4 bases to trimming and J lost 1 base; unmatched junction nucleotides: 8. This CDR3 has 16 residues. From germline, CDR1 is SGHDT and CDR2 YYEEEE. Here the CDR3 DNA reads TGTGCCAGCAGCCTGGGACAGGCGACACGCACAGATACGCAGTATTTT. Protein sequence: CASSLGQATRTDTQYF.